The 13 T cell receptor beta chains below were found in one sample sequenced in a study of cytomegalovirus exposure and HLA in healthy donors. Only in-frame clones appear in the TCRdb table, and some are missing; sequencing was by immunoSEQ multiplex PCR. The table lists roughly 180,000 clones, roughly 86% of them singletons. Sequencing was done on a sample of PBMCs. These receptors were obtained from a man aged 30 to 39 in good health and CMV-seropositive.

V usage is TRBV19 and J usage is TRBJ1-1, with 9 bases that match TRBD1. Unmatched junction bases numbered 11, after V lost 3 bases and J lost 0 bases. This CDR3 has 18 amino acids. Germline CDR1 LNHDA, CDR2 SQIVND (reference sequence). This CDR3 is CASSITNRGRRMNTEAFF. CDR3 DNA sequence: TGTGCCAGTAGTATCACAAACAGGGGGCGCCGCATGAACACTGAAGCTTTCTTT.

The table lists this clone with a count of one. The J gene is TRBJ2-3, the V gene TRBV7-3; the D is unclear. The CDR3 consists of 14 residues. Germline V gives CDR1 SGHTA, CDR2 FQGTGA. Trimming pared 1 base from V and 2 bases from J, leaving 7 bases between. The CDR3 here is CASSLSGDTDTQYF. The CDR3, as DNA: TGTGCCAGCAGCTTAAGCGGAGACACAGATACGCAGTATTTT.

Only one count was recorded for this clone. CDR3 sequence: CASSRYNPGRGDNEQFF. CDR3 bases: TGTGCCAGCAGCCGATACAACCCCGGACGGGGGGACAATGAGCAGTTCTTC. The chain joins TRBV7-3 to TRBJ2-1, with 7 bases that match TRBD2. This CDR3 is built from 17 residues. V lost 5 bases, J lost 5 bases, and 15 bases stayed unmatched. Germline V lookup: CDR1 SGHTA, CDR2 FQGTGA. Full variable domain (missing parts from reference TRBV7-3 and TRBJ2-1): GAGVSQTPSNKVTEKGKYVELRCDPISGHTALYWYRQSLGQGPEFLIYFQGTGAADDSGLPNDRFFAVRPEGSVSTLKIQRTERGDSAVYLCASSRYNPGRGDNEQFFGPGTRLTVL.

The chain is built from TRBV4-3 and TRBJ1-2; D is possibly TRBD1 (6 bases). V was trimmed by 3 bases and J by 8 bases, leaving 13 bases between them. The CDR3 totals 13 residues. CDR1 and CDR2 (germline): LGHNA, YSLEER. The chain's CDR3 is CASSQDRSIGYTF. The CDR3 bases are TGCGCCAGCAGCCAGGACAGATCTATAGGCTACACCTTC.

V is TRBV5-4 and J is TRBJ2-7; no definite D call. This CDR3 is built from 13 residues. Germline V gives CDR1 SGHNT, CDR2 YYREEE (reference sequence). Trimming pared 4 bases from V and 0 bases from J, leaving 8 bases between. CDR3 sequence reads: CASSGRGSYEQYF. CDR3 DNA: TGTGCCAGCAGCGGACGAGGCTCCTACGAGCAGTACTTC.

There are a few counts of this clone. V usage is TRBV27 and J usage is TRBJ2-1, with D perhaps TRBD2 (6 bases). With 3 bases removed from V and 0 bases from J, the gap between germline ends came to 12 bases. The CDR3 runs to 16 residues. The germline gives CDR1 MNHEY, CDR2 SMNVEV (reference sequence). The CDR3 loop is CASSFPGRSSYNEQFF. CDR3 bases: TGTGCCAGCAGTTTCCCGGGGAGGAGCTCCTACAATGAGCAGTTCTTC.

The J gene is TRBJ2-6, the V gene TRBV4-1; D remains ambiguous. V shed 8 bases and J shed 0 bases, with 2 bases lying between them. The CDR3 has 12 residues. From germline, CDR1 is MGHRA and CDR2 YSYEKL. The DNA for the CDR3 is TGCGCCAGCGGCTCTGGGGCCAACGTCCTGACTTTC. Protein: CASGSGANVLTF.

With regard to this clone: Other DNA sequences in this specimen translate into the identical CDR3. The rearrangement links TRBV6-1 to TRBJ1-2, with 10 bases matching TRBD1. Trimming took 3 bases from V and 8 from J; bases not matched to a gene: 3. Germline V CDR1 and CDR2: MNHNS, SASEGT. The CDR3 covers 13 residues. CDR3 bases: TGTGCCAGCAGTGACCGGGACAGGGGCGGCTACACCTTC. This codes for CASSDRDRGGYTF.

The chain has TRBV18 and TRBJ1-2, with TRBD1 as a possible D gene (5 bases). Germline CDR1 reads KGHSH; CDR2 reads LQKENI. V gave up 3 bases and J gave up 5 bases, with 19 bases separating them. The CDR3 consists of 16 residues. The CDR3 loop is CASSPRGTPEVYGYTF. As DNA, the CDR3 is TGTGCCAGCTCACCGCGAGGGACGCCCGAAGTTTATGGCTACACCTTC.

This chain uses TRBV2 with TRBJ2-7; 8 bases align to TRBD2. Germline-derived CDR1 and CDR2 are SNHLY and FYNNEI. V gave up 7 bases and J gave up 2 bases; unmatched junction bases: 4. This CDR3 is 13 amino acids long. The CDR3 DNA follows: TGTGCCAGCAACTTAGCGGGGACCTACGAGCAGTACTTC. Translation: CASNLAGTYEQYF.

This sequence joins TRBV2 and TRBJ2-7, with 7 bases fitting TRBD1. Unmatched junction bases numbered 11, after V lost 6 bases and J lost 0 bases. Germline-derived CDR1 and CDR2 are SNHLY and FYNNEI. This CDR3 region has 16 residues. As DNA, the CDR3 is TGTGCCAGCAGGTCCCAAAGACAGGGCTCCTCCTACGAGCAGTACTTC. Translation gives CASRSQRQGSSYEQYF. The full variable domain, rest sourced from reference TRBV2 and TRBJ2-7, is EPEVTQTPSHQVTQMGQEVILRCVPISNHLYFYWYRQILGQKVEFLVSFYNNEISEKSEIFDDQFSVERPDGSNFTLKIRSTKLEDSAMYFCASRSQRQGSSYEQYFGPGTRLTVT.

The CDR3 region is CASNQGWTGELFF. In DNA form, the CDR3 reads TGTGCCAGCAACCAAGGCTGGACCGGGGAGCTGTTTTTT. The chain has TRBV2 and TRBJ2-2; D unresolved. V was clipped by 7 bases and J by 5 bases, with 11 bases between them. CDR1 is SNHLY, CDR2 FYNNEI, per germline. The CDR3 has 13 residues.

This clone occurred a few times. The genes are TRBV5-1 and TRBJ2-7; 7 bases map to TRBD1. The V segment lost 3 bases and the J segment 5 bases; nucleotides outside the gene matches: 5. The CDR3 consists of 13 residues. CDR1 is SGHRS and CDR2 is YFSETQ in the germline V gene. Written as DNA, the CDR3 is TGCGCCAGCAGCTCGGACAGGTTCAACGAGCAGTACTTC. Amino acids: CASSSDRFNEQYF.